Described below is a single TCR beta chain sequence and its context. V was pared by 3 bases and J by 15 bases, with 16 bases between. Germline V gives CDR1 SGDLS, CDR2 YYNGEE. This CDR3 comprises 13 residues. The sample comes from a study of T cells after yellow fever vaccination. TCRdb analysed the 5' RACE reads with MiXCR anew, one entry per CDR3 protein. The top ten clones hold around a sixth of a sample with approximately 580,000 distinct CDR3 sequences, about a sixth of them seen once. The J gene is TRBJ1-6, the V gene TRBV9; no firm D call. The sequence came from a man between 18 and 35 years old who received the YFV17D yellow fever vaccine. This sample comprised PBMCs, obtained 4 to 6 days after the first yellow fever vaccination. The CDR3 bases are TGTGCCAGCAGCGGGACTGACGTGAAGGGCCTCCACTTT. This codes for CASSGTDVKGLHF. The full variable domain, completed using reference TRBV9 and TRBJ1-6, is DSGVTQTPKHLITATGQRVTLRCSPRSGDLSVYWYQQSLDQGLQFLIQYYNGEERAKGNILERFSAQQFPDLHSELNLSSLELGDSALYFCASSGTDVKGLHFGNGTRLTVT.